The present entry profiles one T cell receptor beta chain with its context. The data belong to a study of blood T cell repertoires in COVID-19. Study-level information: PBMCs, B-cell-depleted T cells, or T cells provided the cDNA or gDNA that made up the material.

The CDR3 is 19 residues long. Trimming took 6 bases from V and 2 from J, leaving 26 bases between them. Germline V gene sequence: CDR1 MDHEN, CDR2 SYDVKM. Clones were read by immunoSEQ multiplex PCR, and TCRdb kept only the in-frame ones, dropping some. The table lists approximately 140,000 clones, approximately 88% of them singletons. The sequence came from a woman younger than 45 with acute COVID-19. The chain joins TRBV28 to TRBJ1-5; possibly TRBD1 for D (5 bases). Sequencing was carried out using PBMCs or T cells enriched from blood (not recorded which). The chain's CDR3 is CASSRYGGGSMNGNQPQHF. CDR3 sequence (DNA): TGTGCCAGCAGCCGATATGGGGGAGGGTCGATGAACGGCAATCAGCCCCAGCATTTT.